The rows below give T cell receptor beta chains drawn from one sample of a study of Ad26.COV2.S vaccination and SARS-CoV-2 variants. The data were produced by immunoSEQ multiplex PCR, yet TCRdb's version contains in-frame clones alone and is incomplete. Of 250,000 or so clones in the sample, 87% were seen once. Sequenced material: peripheral blood, taken in a trial of Ad26.COV2.S vaccine versus placebo. These receptors were obtained from a person aged 18-60 years who received the Ad26.COV2.S COVID-19 vaccine or a placebo. The CDR3 runs from the conserved cysteine through the conserved F or W. D genes are given only for firm matches. Clone sizes are given selectively: once, few, many, or a class where the clone is expanded.

j_call clone_size v_call d_call cdr3_nt cdr3_aa
TRBJ2-5 NA TRBV4-3 NA TGCGCCAGCAGCCAAGAAACGTTCGAGGGGGGGCTAGAGACCCAGTACTTC CASSQETFEGGLETQYF
TRBJ1-2 NA TRBV7-2 TRBD1 TGTGCCAGCAGCGCCGTCACAGGGGTTTATGGCTACACCTTC CASSAVTGVYGYTF
TRBJ2-7 NA TRBV6-5 NA TGTGCCAGCAGTTACACTTGGACCGACGAGCAGTACTTC CASSYTWTDEQYF
TRBJ2-5 NA TRBV7-9 TRBD1 TGTGCCAGCAGCCAAAGAGGCAGGGGGGAGACCCAGTACTTC CASSQRGRGETQYF
TRBJ1-3 once TRBV5-6 NA TGTGCCAGCACCGACAGACGAAACACCATATATTTT CASTDRRNTIYF
TRBJ2-6 NA TRBV30 NA TGTGCCTGGAGAAGCTCTGGGGCCAACGTCCTGACTTTC CAWRSSGANVLTF
TRBJ2-7 NA TRBV5-8 NA TGTGCCAGCAGTCCCTCTCCGGGACAAGACGAGCAGTACTTC CASSPSPGQDEQYF
TRBJ2-3 NA TRBV15 NA TGTGCCACCAGCATCTTGGGGGATACGCAGTATTTT CATSILGDTQYF
TRBJ1-5 NA TRBV19 NA TGTGCCAGTAGTATAAAAGGGGGGAATCAGCCCCAGCATTTT CASSIKGGNQPQHF
TRBJ1-2 NA TRBV23-1 NA TGCGCCAGCACCCCCCCCCGGGGTTGTAACTATGGCTACACCTTC CASTPPRGCNYGYTF
TRBJ1-5 NA TRBV30 NA TGTGCCTGGAGTGTTGGCTATAGCAATCAGCCCCAGCATTTT CAWSVGYSNQPQHF
TRBJ2-5 few TRBV12-3/TRBV12-4 NA TGTGCCAGCAGTTTTAGAGTCAAAGAGACCCAGTACTTC CASSFRVKETQYF
TRBJ1-4 NA TRBV6-5 NA TGTGCCAGCAGTTACTCGGTCGGAGGGGGTAATGAAAAACTGTTTTTT CASSYSVGGGNEKLFF
TRBJ2-3 NA TRBV18 NA TGTGCCAGCTCACCAGCAACGTCAGATACGCAGTATTTT CASSPATSDTQYF
TRBJ2-7 NA TRBV10-3 TRBD1 TGTGCCATCAGTGAGGGGACAGGGGTCCCCTACGAGCAGTACTTC CAISEGTGVPYEQYF
TRBJ2-7 NA TRBV18 TRBD1 TGTGCCAGCTCACCCCCGGACAGGGCGACCTACGAGCAGTACTTC CASSPPDRATYEQYF
TRBJ1-5 once TRBV30 TRBD1 TGTGCCTGGAGTGTACAGGGGAGAAGCAATCAGCCCCAGCATTTT CAWSVQGRSNQPQHF
TRBJ1-5 NA TRBV12-5 NA TGTGCTAGTGGTCCTAGGGGTTACAATCAGCCCCAGCATTTT CASGPRGYNQPQHF
TRBJ2-2 NA TRBV2 NA TGTGCCAGCACCCGAGGGGGGTTGAACACCGGGGAGCTGTTTTTT CASTRGGLNTGELFF
TRBJ1-6 NA TRBV6-5 NA TGTGCCAGCAAAGTGGGCGGCCTCCATAATTCACCCCTCCACTTT CASKVGGLHNSPLHF
TRBJ2-1 NA TRBV11-2 NA TGTGCCAGCAGCTCTCCCTACGCAGCCTCAGGGGGGGGTAATGAGCAGTTCTTC CASSSPYAASGGGNEQFF
TRBJ1-3 NA TRBV7-2 NA TGTGCCAGCAGCTTAGAGGCGGGAACTGGAAACACCATATATTTT CASSLEAGTGNTIYF
TRBJ1-5 NA TRBV9 NA TGTGCCAGCAGCCGGGGGGTCGGGCAGCCCCAGCATTTT CASSRGVGQPQHF
TRBJ2-1 NA TRBV6-5 NA TGTGCCAGCAAGGTATCGAACCTCGAAAACAATGAGCAGTTCTTC CASKVSNLENNEQFF
TRBJ2-2 NA TRBV4-3 NA TGCGCCAGCAGCCAAGATTGGCTCCCCGGGGAGCTGTTTTTT CASSQDWLPGELFF
TRBJ2-7 NA TRBV2 TRBD1 TGTGCCAGCAGTGTTGACAGGGGATCCGAGCAGTACTTC CASSVDRGSEQYF
TRBJ1-1 NA TRBV4-1 NA TGCGCCAGCAGCCAGGCCACAGGACGCATGAACACTGAAGCTTTCTTT CASSQATGRMNTEAFF
TRBJ2-7 NA TRBV18 TRBD1 TGTGCCAGCTCACCAGGGACAGGGGGCTCCAGCGAGCAGTACTTC CASSPGTGGSSEQYF
TRBJ2-5 NA TRBV3-1/TRBV3-2 NA TGTGCCAGCAGCCAAGGGTACGGGTTGTATGAGACCCAGTACTTC CASSQGYGLYETQYF